This entry concerns a single T cell receptor beta chain. The record originates from a study of T cells after somatic rescue of genetic block. Sequenced by immunoSEQ multiplex PCR; TCRdb stores in-frame clones only, minus some. The sample has 14,000 to 15,000 clones, around 70% seen once. With 6 bases clipped from V and 7 bases from J, the junction kept 13 bases outside the gene matches. The CDR3 runs to 16 residues. The TCR comes from a boy aged 5-17 years. Sequencing used peripheral blood mononuclear cells (PBMCs). J is TRBJ1-5 and V is TRBV23-1; 9 bases fit TRBD1. TRBV23-1 is an ORF for which the function is uncertain. CDR3 region: CASSGDRARGRQPQHF. In DNA form, the CDR3 reads TGCGCCAGCAGCGGGGACAGGGCAAGGGGGAGACAGCCCCAGCATTTT.